These 3 T cell receptor beta chains share one sample of origin, sequenced in a study of T cell changes during pregnancy in multiple sclerosis. Clones were read by immunoSEQ multiplex PCR, and TCRdb kept only the in-frame ones, dropping some. The sample contains about 100,000 clones, over 80% of which appear only once. The sample here was peripheral blood, taken after pregnancy. The source is a female donor with multiple sclerosis, enrolled in a pregnancy study.

The rearrangement uses TRBV6-5 and TRBJ2-7, with D maybe TRBD1 (7 bases). This CDR3 has 14 amino acids. The germline CDR1 and CDR2 sequences are MNHEY and SVGAGI. The V and J ends lost 6 bases and 4 bases respectively, with 16 bases between them. CDR3 DNA sequence: TGTGCCAGCAGATTGCGGGACAGCCGTTACGAGCAGTACTTC. It codes for CASRLRDSRYEQYF.

The chain uses TRBV27 and TRBJ1-1; D gene unclear. Trimming removed 2 bases at V and 5 bases at J, with 9 bases between. Germline assignment: CDR1 MNHEY and CDR2 SMNVEV (reference sequence). The CDR3 has 13 residues. CDR3 loop: CASSLGPGTEAFF. In DNA form, the CDR3 reads TGTGCCAGCAGTTTAGGCCCCGGGACTGAAGCTTTCTTT.

The J gene is TRBJ1-3, the V gene TRBV19, with a possible D match to TRBD1 (6 bases). From germline, CDR1 is LNHDA and CDR2 SQIVND (reference sequence). V was cut by 6 bases and J by 0 bases, with 12 bases left in between. This CDR3 is built from 15 residues. The CDR3 is CASRVRGISGNTIYF. The CDR3 coding sequence is TGTGCCAGTAGGGTCAGGGGAATCTCTGGAAACACCATATATTTT.